Presented here are 11 T cell receptor beta chains from one specimen sequenced in a study of control samples from healthy donors and cancer patients. Using immunoSEQ multiplex PCR, the repertoire was profiled, and TCRdb retains in-frame clones only, with some absent. The sample has some 140,000 clones; approximately 89% are singletons. The material sequenced was PBMCs. The source is a man in his forties or fifties with head and neck cancer.

The chain is built from TRBV11-2 and TRBJ2-2; D is unresolved. Germline V gene lookup returns CDR1 SGHAT and CDR2 FQNNGV. V lost 2 bases, J lost 2 bases, and 6 bases lay in between. CDR3 length: 14 amino acids. As DNA, the CDR3 is TGTGCCAGCAGCTTATCACATAACACCGGGGAGCTGTTTTTT. Amino acid sequence: CASSLSHNTGELFF.

V gene TRBV7-9 combines with J gene TRBJ2-3, with TRBD1 as a possible D gene (6 bases). Trimming removed 5 bases from V and 6 bases from J, with 18 bases in between. Germline CDR1 is SEHNR and CDR2 is FQNEAQ (reference sequence). The CDR3 runs 15 residues. For the CDR3, the DNA is TGTGCCAGCAGCGTGCCAGGGGCTCTTGTTGATACGCAGTATTTT. It is translated as CASSVPGALVDTQYF.

The genes are TRBV7-9 and TRBJ2-7, with 10 bases identical to TRBD1. Per the germline V gene, CDR1 is SEHNR and CDR2 is FQNEAQ (reference sequence). V lost 6 bases to trimming and J lost 0 bases; unmatched junction nucleotides: 8. The CDR3 is made up of 16 amino acids. This CDR3 is CASSRFGTGDSYEQYF. CDR3 bases: TGTGCCAGCAGTCGCTTCGGGACAGGGGACTCCTACGAGCAGTACTTC. Full variable domain (outside the CDR3, taken from reference TRBV7-9 and TRBJ2-7): DTGVSQNPRHKITKRGQNVTFRCDPISEHNRLYWYRQTLGQGPEFLTYFQNEAQLEKSRLLSDRFSAERPKGSFSTLEIQRTEQGDSAMYLCASSRFGTGDSYEQYFGPGTRLTVT.

This chain connects TRBV7-9 to TRBJ1-2, with a weak D call TRBD1 (6 bases). Trimming left V 5 bases short and J 6 bases short, with 16 bases between. CDR1 and CDR2 from the germline V gene are SEHNR and FQNEAQ (reference sequence). The CDR3 length is 14 residues. In nucleotides, the CDR3 is TGTGCCAGCAGCCCACCGGCAGGGGTTAATGGCTACACCTTC. Its translation is CASSPPAGVNGYTF.

J is TRBJ2-1 and V is TRBV29-1, with 7 nucleotides matching TRBD1. V lost 3 bases to trimming and J lost 0 bases; unmatched junction nucleotides: 11. The germline gives CDR1 SQVTM, CDR2 ANQGSEA. The CDR3 is made up of 17 amino acids. Here the CDR3 reads CSVDGIFGTDSYNEQFF. CDR3 DNA: TGCAGCGTTGATGGGATTTTTGGGACAGACTCCTACAATGAGCAGTTCTTC.

This chain connects TRBV7-3 to TRBJ2-3; 9 nucleotides align to TRBD2. This CDR3 is 16 amino acids long. Per germline, CDR1 SGHTA and CDR2 FQGTGA. Trimming took 3 bases from V and 1 from J; bases not matched to a gene: 5. CDR3 sequence: CASSLEASGGTDTQYF. The CDR3 DNA reads TGTGCCAGCAGCTTGGAGGCTAGCGGGGGCACAGATACGCAGTATTTT.

V gene TRBV3-1 (or the pseudogene TRBV3-2) combines with J gene TRBJ1-1; D ambiguous. V was cut by 4 bases and J by 1 base, with 4 bases left in between. Germline V gene data show CDR1 as LGHDT and CDR2 as YNNKEL (reference sequence). CDR3 length equals 12 residues. CDR3 residues: CASSPKNTEAFF. CDR3 in DNA: TGTGCCAGCAGCCCCAAGAACACTGAAGCTTTCTTT.

V gene TRBV27 combines with J gene TRBJ2-1; 11 nucleotides line up with TRBD2. There are 18 residues in the CDR3. J lost 0 bases, V lost 3 bases, and 7 bases had no gene match. Looked up from germline, CDR1 is MNHEY and CDR2 is SMNVEV (reference sequence). DNA of the CDR3: TGTGCCAGCAGTTTGGGACTAGCGGTTTTAGACTCCTACAATGAGCAGTTCTTC. Translating gives CASSLGLAVLDSYNEQFF.

The gene calls are TRBV28 and TRBJ2-7; the D call may be TRBD1 or TRBD2 (6 bases each). The CDR3 length is 14 residues. The V gene lost 6 bases and the J gene lost 7 bases, with 19 bases spanning the gap. CDR1 is MDHEN, CDR2 SYDVKM, per germline. The chain's CDR3 is CASSHDRGPREQYF. For the CDR3, the DNA is TGTGCCAGCAGCCACGATCGGGGGCCACGGGAGCAGTACTTC.

The rearrangement joins TRBV28 to TRBJ2-7; 11 bases map to TRBD1. J was trimmed by 1 base and V by 6 bases; bases with no gene match: 5. The length of the CDR3 is 15 residues. The germline V gene encodes CDR1 MDHEN and CDR2 SYDVKM. The CDR3 sequence is CASRPGTGGSYEQYF. The CDR3 nucleotides are TGTGCCAGCAGGCCGGGGACAGGGGGGTCCTACGAGCAGTACTTC.

V gene TRBV4-1 combines with J gene TRBJ2-5, with D perhaps matching TRBD2 (6 bases). There are 14 residues in the CDR3. V lost 3 bases and J 1 base, leaving 9 bases between the germline ends. Germline CDR1 is MGHRA and CDR2 is YSYEKL. CDR3 DNA: TGCGCCAGCAGCCAGGAGGGAGGCCAAGAGACCCAGTACTTC. It specifies CASSQEGGQETQYF.